Only one count was recorded for the clone carrying this T cell receptor (beta chain). The source of the sample is a study of blood T cell repertoires in COVID-19. Overall study: From the United States, Italy and Spain came samples of acute and convalescent COVID-19. The cDNA or gDNA used as material had been derived from T cells, B-cell-depleted T cells, or PBMCs.

Germline V CDR1 and CDR2: PRHDT, FYEKMQ (reference sequence). The CDR3 runs to 18 residues. Losses at the gene ends were 3 bases for V and 1 base for J; bases not matched to a gene: 4. Source study methods: It was from reference gene primer amplification that nucleated cell counts were estimated. Method: immunoSEQ multiplex PCR; TCRdb's copy keeps in-frame clones and lacks some. The DNA was the basis for D and trimming; V, J and clone size are from that table. The top ten clones hold more than 20% of a sample with 40,000 or so clones, approximately 85% of them seen once. The genes are TRBV13 and TRBJ2-1; 15 positions match TRBD2. The sample comprised peripheral blood. This sequence was found in a man in his 70s with acute or convalescent COVID-19. The CDR3 DNA reads as TGTGCCAGCAGCTTCGGACTAGCGGGAGGGCCTTCCTACAATGAGCAGTTCTTC. Translated: CASSFGLAGGPSYNEQFF.